One and the same sample provided the 17 T cell receptor beta chains below, sequenced in a study of OX40 agonist ivuxolimab in advanced cancers. Generated by immunoSEQ multiplex PCR, the TCRdb table keeps only in-frame clones and is missing some. This table holds about 80,000 clones, approximately 84% found once. The sample in question was CD4+ or CD8+ T cells sorted from blood, obtained in a trial of the OX40 agonist ivuxolimab. The receptors were gathered from an adult with an advanced solid tumor such as melanoma, head and neck, liver or kidney cancer.

This clone came up once. The V gene is TRBV29-1, the J gene TRBJ2-7, with a weak D call TRBD1 (7 bases). There are 12 residues in the CDR3. Germline CDR1 and CDR2: SQVTM and ANQGSEA. V lost 5 bases to trimming and J lost 2 bases, with 10 bases between them. CDR3 sequence (DNA): TGCAGCGTTCGCGGGACAGCCTACGAGCAGTACTTC. It is translated as CSVRGTAYEQYF.

This clone showed up just once. This chain links TRBV6-5 with TRBJ2-7; 10 bases are a match to TRBD2. Germline CDR1 MNHEY, CDR2 SVGAGI. The CDR3 consists of 13 residues. J gave up 3 bases and V 5 bases, and 1 base lay outside the gene matches. As DNA, the CDR3 is TGTGCCAGCAGTCTAGCGGGAGACTACGAGCAGTACTTC. This encodes CASSLAGDYEQYF.

This clone was seen more than once but under ten times. The chain joins TRBV5-1 to TRBJ2-3, with TRBD2 matching over 8 bases. The CDR3 loop spans 14 amino acids. With V trimmed by 4 bases and J by 5 bases, 6 bases remained unmatched. The V gene's germline CDR1 is SGHRS and CDR2 YFSETQ. Here the CDR3 reads CASSRGGREDTQYF. The CDR3 DNA reads as TGCGCCAGCAGCCGCGGGGGGCGCGAAGATACGCAGTATTTT.

The V call is TRBV19, the J call TRBJ1-2; D is undetermined. This CDR3 is built from 13 residues. Germline V gene data show CDR1 as LNHDA and CDR2 as SQIVND (reference sequence). The V and J ends lost 1 base and 4 bases respectively, with 7 bases between them. CDR3 sequence: CASSIVGIYGYTF. In DNA, the CDR3 is TGTGCCAGTAGTATAGTAGGGATCTATGGCTACACCTTC.

This clone was seen only a few times. The chain recombines TRBV5-1 with TRBJ2-1; 7 nucleotides line up with TRBD2. J was trimmed by 2 bases and V by 4 bases; bases with no gene match: 3. The CDR3 length is 14 residues. Germline V gene sequence: CDR1 SGHRS, CDR2 YFSETQ. CDR3 sequence (DNA): TGCGCCAGCAGCCTAGGGACTACCTACAATGAGCAGTTCTTC. It encodes CASSLGTTYNEQFF.

The rearrangement joins TRBV19 to TRBJ2-1; D might be TRBD2 (5 bases). Per germline, CDR1 LNHDA and CDR2 SQIVND (reference sequence). Trimming took off 3 bases at V and 4 bases at J, with 13 bases between the two ends. CDR3 length equals 15 residues. The CDR3 region has the DNA TGTGCCAGTAGTATTGTCAGAGGGCCGTACAATGAGCAGTTCTTC. As protein: CASSIVRGPYNEQFF.

The chain recombines TRBV7-9 with TRBJ1-4; no definite D call. This CDR3 comprises 14 residues. The germline V gene encodes CDR1 SEHNR and CDR2 FQNEAQ (reference sequence). V lost 1 base, J lost 10 bases, and 13 bases lay in between. The CDR3 region is CASSLGDSGGKLFF. The CDR3 coding sequence is TGTGCCAGCAGCTTAGGGGATTCTGGCGGAAAACTGTTTTTT.

V and J are TRBV2 and TRBJ2-7, with D perhaps matching TRBD2 (5 bases). Trimming stripped 6 bases from V and 3 bases from J, with 9 bases between. The length of the CDR3 is 12 residues. CDR1 and CDR2 from the germline V gene are SNHLY and FYNNEI. The CDR3 sequence: CASRPGIYEQYF. The CDR3 nucleotides read TGTGCCAGCAGACCGGGGATCTACGAGCAGTACTTC. The whole variable domain, remainder taken from reference TRBV2 and TRBJ2-7, is EPEVTQTPSHQVTQMGQEVILRCVPISNHLYFYWYRQILGQKVEFLVSFYNNEISEKSEIFDDQFSVERPDGSNFTLKIRSTKLEDSAMYFCASRPGIYEQYFGPGTRLTVT.

This chain links TRBV7-2 with TRBJ2-1; D possibly corresponds to TRBD2 (5 bases). The germline V gene has CDR1 SGHTA and CDR2 FQGNSA. The germline V and J ends were trimmed by 5 bases and 2 bases, with 13 bases remaining between them. CDR3 length: 15 amino acids. CDR3 sequence (DNA): TGTGCCAGCAGCGTACGGGGAAACGCCTACAATGAGCAGTTCTTC. Protein: CASSVRGNAYNEQFF.

The chain recombines TRBV30 with TRBJ1-2, with D perhaps matching TRBD1 (6 bases). Trimming removed 2 bases at V and 3 bases at J, with 13 bases between. CDR1 and CDR2 (germline): GTSNPN, SVGIG (reference sequence). This CDR3 is 14 amino acids long. The CDR3 protein is CAWSKGGGDYGYTF. The CDR3 region has the DNA TGTGCCTGGAGTAAGGGGGGAGGGGACTATGGCTACACCTTC.

This chain uses TRBV5-8 with TRBJ2-1; D gene ambiguous. This CDR3 contains 17 residues. From germline, CDR1 is SGHTS and CDR2 YDEGEE. The germline V and J ends were trimmed by 3 bases and 8 bases, with 24 bases remaining between them. The CDR3 DNA reads TGTGCCAGCAGCTCCGCCACCAATACCGTTCTTAAGGATGAGCAGTTCTTC. It codes for CASSSATNTVLKDEQFF.

Written as DNA, the CDR3 is TGTGCCAGCAGCTCACGCCCGGACGGGAACACCGGGGAGCTGTTTTTT. Translated, it gives CASSSRPDGNTGELFF. The chain has TRBV7-8 and TRBJ2-2; the D is unclear. V lost 4 bases and J 1 base, leaving 13 bases between the germline ends. The CDR3 runs to 16 residues. Germline V lookup: CDR1 SGHVS, CDR2 FQNEAQ.

V is TRBV28 and J is TRBJ1-2; tentatively, D is TRBD1 (5 bases). The length of the CDR3 is 15 residues. V shed 7 bases and J shed 4 bases, with 19 bases lying between them. Germline CDR1 and CDR2: MDHEN and SYDVKM. For the CDR3, the DNA is TGTGCCAGCACCCCGGGGGGGATTTTGCCCTATGGCTACACCTTC. This encodes CASTPGGILPYGYTF.

This chain joins TRBV7-2 and TRBJ2-7; 8 nucleotides line up with TRBD1. With V trimmed by 5 bases and J by 1 base, 4 bases remained unmatched. This CDR3 comprises 14 residues. Per germline, CDR1 SGHTA and CDR2 FQGNSA. CDR3 in amino acids: CASSRTGRSYEQYF. CDR3 bases: TGTGCCAGCAGCCGGACAGGGAGGTCCTACGAGCAGTACTTC.

The chain combines TRBV18 with TRBJ1-4; D gene uncertain. The CDR3 spans 12 residues. Germline V gene sequence: CDR1 KGHSH, CDR2 LQKENI. V was cut by 5 bases and J by 9 bases, with 10 bases left in between. For the CDR3, the DNA is TGTGCCAGCTCAGCCGCGGGGAAAAAACTGTTTTTT. Its protein product is CASSAAGKKLFF.

The genes are TRBV5-1 and TRBJ1-5; TRBD1 might be the D (5 bases). This CDR3 region has 17 residues. Between the trimmed V and J ends, which lost 2 bases and 0 bases, there was a span of 15 bases. Per the germline V gene, CDR1 is SGHRS and CDR2 is YFSETQ. CDR3 nucleotides: TGCGCCAGCAGCTTAAAACCCTCGGGGGATAGCAATCAGCCCCAGCATTTT. Amino acid sequence: CASSLKPSGDSNQPQHF.

The chain combines TRBV19 with TRBJ1-5, with D perhaps TRBD1 (6 bases). The CDR3 runs 13 residues. V lost 6 bases and J lost 7, with 13 bases in between. Per germline, CDR1 LNHDA and CDR2 SQIVND (reference sequence). The CDR3 sequence: CASSTDRNQPQHF. The CDR3 region has the DNA TGTGCCAGTAGCACGGACAGAAACCAGCCCCAGCATTTT.